Below, one TCR beta chain is given with its context. The CDR3 contains 15 residues. Germline CDR1 reads LGHNA; CDR2 reads YSLEER. V lost 0 bases, J lost 7 bases, and 13 bases lay in between. These data come from a study of OX40 agonist ivuxolimab in advanced cancers. The method was immunoSEQ multiplex PCR; TCRdb's version includes in-frame clones alone and lacks a portion of them. The sample records around 62,000 clones, approximately 82% being singletons. Sample: CD4+ or CD8+ T cells sorted from blood, taken in a trial of the OX40 agonist ivuxolimab. The chain is built from TRBV4-3 and TRBJ1-5; TRBD1 is a possible D gene (6 bases). This clonotype was obtained from an adult with an advanced solid tumor such as melanoma, head and neck, liver or kidney cancer. As DNA, the CDR3 is TGCGCCAGCAGCCAAGATCACAGGGCCGGCCAGCCCCAGCATTTT. Protein product: CASSQDHRAGQPQHF.